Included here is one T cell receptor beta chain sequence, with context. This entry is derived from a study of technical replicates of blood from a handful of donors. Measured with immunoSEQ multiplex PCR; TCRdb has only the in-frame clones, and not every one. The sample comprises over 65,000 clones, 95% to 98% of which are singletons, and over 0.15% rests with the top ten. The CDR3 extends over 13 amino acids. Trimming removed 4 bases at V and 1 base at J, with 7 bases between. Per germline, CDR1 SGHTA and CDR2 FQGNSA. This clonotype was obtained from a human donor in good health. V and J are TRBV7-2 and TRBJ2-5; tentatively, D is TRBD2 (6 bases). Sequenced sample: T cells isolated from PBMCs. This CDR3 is CASSSGLQETQYF. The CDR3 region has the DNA TGTGCCAGCAGCTCGGGACTCCAAGAGACCCAGTACTTC.